This T cell receptor (beta chain) was captured in a study of T-cell memory formation after mild COVID-19. Study as a whole: Clustering of TCRs was largely donor specific.

Comment on this clonotype: Its antigen is undetermined.

TCRdb re-called the 5' RACE reads through MiXCR, storing one row per CDR3 protein. Here the sample spans about 400,000 distinct CDR3 sequences, more than 20% being singletons. General observations from the study: Whether second-wave clones peaking at day 37 were SARS-CoV-2 specific went unconfirmed. CD4/CD8 balance characterized clones contracting day 15 to 85, and CD4+ skew characterized later expanders. Several responding clones turned up in pre-infection memory, indicating that cross-reactive memory may have taken part.

The trim removed 3 bases at V and 7 bases at J, leaving 11 bases unmatched. The germline V gene has CDR1 GTSNPN and CDR2 SVGIG (reference sequence). The CDR3 loop spans 14 amino acids. The rearrangement uses TRBV30 and TRBJ2-7; 8 bases are a match to TRBD2. The sample taken for sequencing was PBMCs or a T cell subset sorted from them (not recorded which). This TCR was recovered from an adult woman who had mild COVID-19 (a few samples of this study predate the infection). Cell type and time point are not known. The CDR3 protein is CAWSSGLGVSEQYF. The CDR3 DNA is TGTGCCTGGAGCTCGGGACTAGGAGTTTCGGAGCAGTACTTC.